Below, 23 T cell receptor beta chains from the same sample are listed, as sequenced in a study of Graves' ophthalmopathy and Graves' hyperthyroidism. Transcripts of RNA were the source for amplifying TCR beta CDR3 regions. RT-PCR in the first round used HTBI primers; a second-round multiplex PCR followed. TCRdb re-called the multiplex PCR reads with MiXCR, one entry per CDR3 protein. The data show about 660,000 distinct CDR3 sequences, over 40% seen once. Material: peripheral blood. These receptors were obtained from an adult man with Graves' ophthalmopathy.

The table lists this clonotype with a few counts. The chain joins TRBV9 to TRBJ2-2; tentatively, D is TRBD2 (6 bases). Germline-derived CDR1 and CDR2 are SGDLS and YYNGEE. The CDR3 sequence is 14 residues long. V lost 3 bases and J 11 bases, leaving 17 bases between the germline ends. Here the CDR3 DNA reads TGTGCCAGCAGCGCCCGGGACTTAAGGCTTGAGCTGTTTTTT. Amino acids: CASSARDLRLELFF.

A note on this clonotype: Germline is not matched at one junction end, which may reflect a read error. This CDR3 is CASSYLDSATYEQYF. The CDR3 DNA reads TGTGCCAGCAGTTACCTGGACAGTGCTACCTACGAGCAGTACTTC. This rearrangement joins TRBV10-2 to TRBJ2-7; D may be TRBD1 (6 bases). The CDR3 sequence is 15 residues long. Germline V CDR1 and CDR2: WSHSY, SAAADI.

This clonotype was counted at least ten times. CDR3 DNA sequence: TGTGCCAGCAGTGGAGCGGGAGGGCTCTCGCGGCAAGAGACCCAGTACTTC. Its protein is CASSGAGGLSRQETQYF. The chain recombines TRBV2 with TRBJ2-5, with 10 positions matching TRBD2. V lost 4 bases and J lost 2; bases outside the gene matches: 10. CDR3 length: 17 residues. Germline assignment: CDR1 SNHLY and CDR2 FYNNEI.

A single count supports this clonotype. Its ends do not fully match the called genes, so a read error is possible. CDR3 nucleotides: TGCAGCGTTCCGGGACAGAAGAACACCGGGGAGCTGTCTTGG. It translates to CSVPGQKNTGELSW. This chain links TRBV29-1 with TRBJ2-2, with 7 bases lining up with TRBD1. Germline values: CDR1 SQVTM, CDR2 ANQGSEA. The length of the CDR3 is 14 residues.

The V gene is TRBV20-1, the J gene TRBJ1-4; perhaps TRBD1 as D (5 bases). V was shortened by 6 bases and J by 4 bases, with 12 bases between the two germline ends. The CDR3 spans 13 residues. Germline V gene lookup returns CDR1 DFQATT and CDR2 SNEGSKA (reference sequence). In DNA, the CDR3 is TGCAGTGCGCCCGGTGGGGGTAATGAAAAACTGTTTTTT. Protein product: CSAPGGGNEKLFF.

To note about this clonotype: Its ends do not fully match the called genes, so a read error is possible. This CDR3 reads CASGLTSYEQYF. The DNA for the CDR3 is TGCGCCAGCGGCTTGACTAGCTACGAGCAGTACTTC. V and J are TRBV5-1 and TRBJ2-7; D possibly corresponds to TRBD2 (6 bases). This CDR3 spans 12 amino acids. CDR1 and CDR2 from the germline V gene are SGHRS and YFSETQ.

The rearrangement links TRBV6-5 to TRBJ1-5; D perhaps matches TRBD1 (5 bases). V was pared by 5 bases and J by 1 base, with 12 bases between. Looked up from germline, CDR1 is MNHEY and CDR2 is SVGAGI. The CDR3 extends over 15 amino acids. The CDR3 DNA follows: TGTGCCAGCAGTGAACCCAGGGCAAGCAATCAGCCCCAGCATTTT. Translated, it gives CASSEPRASNQPQHF.

This clonotype was seen ten or more times. The chain joins TRBV11-1 to TRBJ1-4, with TRBD1 as a possible D gene (6 bases). CDR1 is SGHAT and CDR2 is FQDESV in the germline V gene (reference sequence). This CDR3 is 17 amino acids long. Trimming left V 0 bases short and J 8 bases short, with 19 bases between. The CDR3: CASSLARTGTTSEKLFF. The CDR3 DNA reads TGTGCCAGCAGCTTAGCGCGAACAGGGACTACGTCGGAAAAACTGTTTTTT.

This clonotype occurred a few times. This chain links TRBV5-1 with TRBJ1-1; 8 nucleotides match TRBD1. This CDR3 has 19 amino acids. V gave up 1 base and J gave up 3 bases; unmatched junction bases: 17. CDR1 is SGHRS and CDR2 is YFSETQ in the germline V gene. DNA of the CDR3: TGCGCCAGCAGCTTGATGTTCCTTGGACAGGGCCCTCTGGACACTGAAGCTTTCTTT. It translates to CASSLMFLGQGPLDTEAFF.

In the case of this clonotype: One junction end disagrees with the germline gene, perhaps due to a read error. The V and J genes are TRBV5-6 and TRBJ1-1; D gene unclear. The CDR3 is made up of 14 amino acids. Germline V gives CDR1 SGHDT, CDR2 YYEEEE. For the CDR3, the DNA is TGTGCCAGCAGCCTAGGGCTCATGAACACTGAAGCTTCCTTT. It encodes CASSLGLMNTEASF.

This rearrangement joins TRBV12-3 or TRBV12-4 to TRBJ1-2; D is uncertain. V lost 6 bases, J lost 8 bases, and 13 bases lay in between. The CDR3 spans 12 residues. The CDR3 nucleotides are TGTGCCAGCAGACCAAGCTCCCAGGGCTACACCTTC. Translating it yields CASRPSSQGYTF.

This clonotype was observed a few times. The V call is TRBV5-1, the J call TRBJ2-2, with TRBD1 matching 7 bases. Per germline, CDR1 SGHRS and CDR2 YFSETQ. The ends lost 0 bases at V and 7 bases at J; junction bases unmatched: 6. The CDR3 has 15 amino acids. The CDR3 region has the DNA TGCGCCAGCAGCTTGGTAGGGGGCGTCGGCGGGGAGCTGTTTTTT. As protein: CASSLVGGVGGELFF.

This clonotype was seen many times. V gene TRBV14 combines with J gene TRBJ1-2; the match to TRBD1 covers 10 bases. CDR3 length: 15 residues. The V and J ends lost 3 bases and 4 bases, in that order; junction bases with no gene match: 5. CDR1 is SGHDN, CDR2 FVKESK, per germline. The CDR3 loop is CASSHLGQGLYGYTF. The CDR3 DNA reads as TGTGCCAGCAGCCATTTGGGACAGGGGCTCTATGGCTACACCTTC.

In this sample, this clonotype turned up many times. V is TRBV11-2 and J is TRBJ1-1; TRBD1 is a possible D gene (6 bases). Trimming left V 5 bases short and J 0 bases short, with 13 bases between. Germline CDR1 SGHAT, CDR2 FQNNGV. The CDR3 has 15 amino acids. For the CDR3, the DNA is TGTGCCAGCAGCGACTCTGACAGGATGAACACTGAAGCTTTCTTT. This sequence encodes CASSDSDRMNTEAFF.

The chain employs TRBV5-5 and TRBJ2-7; D not certain. Trimming took off 5 bases at V and 3 bases at J, with 15 bases between the two ends. This CDR3 spans 14 amino acids. Germline CDR1 reads SGHKS; CDR2 reads YYEKEE (reference sequence). The CDR3 is CASRGFDLSYEQYF. CDR3 nucleotides: TGTGCCAGCAGGGGATTCGACTTAAGCTACGAGCAGTACTTC.

The sample holds a few counts of this clonotype. The V gene is TRBV3-1, the J gene TRBJ2-7; D gene ambiguous. The V end was cut by 4 bases, the J end by 3 bases, with 16 bases between. Germline loops: CDR1 LGHDT, CDR2 YNNKEL (reference sequence). There are 15 residues in the CDR3. The CDR3 spells CASSRERSILYEQYF. The CDR3 DNA sequence: TGTGCCAGCAGCCGAGAACGGTCTATCCTCTACGAGCAGTACTTC.

The chain recombines TRBV10-3 with TRBJ1-3; D uncertain. The V gene's germline CDR1 is ENHRY and CDR2 SYGVKD. CDR3 length equals 16 residues. Between the trimmed V and J ends, which lost 2 bases and 1 base, there was a span of 12 bases. CDR3 sequence reads: CAISEKTSGSGNTIYF. In DNA form, the CDR3 reads TGTGCCATCAGTGAGAAGACCTCCGGGTCTGGAAACACCATATATTTT.

The chain employs TRBV25-1 and TRBJ1-6; D possibly corresponds to TRBD1 (5 bases). In germline, CDR1 is MGHDK, CDR2 SYGVNS. This CDR3 is built from 17 residues. Trimming stripped 6 bases from V and 7 bases from J, with 22 bases between. CDR3 nucleotides: TGTGCCAGCAGCCAAACCTTCGGGGCCGGGATCAATTCACCCCTCCACTTT. Translated, it gives CASSQTFGAGINSPLHF.

The genes are TRBV7-9 and TRBJ1-1; a weak D match, TRBD1 (5 bases). Germline values: CDR1 SEHNR, CDR2 FQNEAQ (reference sequence). The CDR3 is 13 amino acids. V was cut by 5 bases and J by 10 bases, with 17 bases left in between. The CDR3 DNA sequence: TGTGCCAGCAGCGCTCCGGGACTAGCGGGAGCTTTCTTT. Its translation: CASSAPGLAGAFF. Using reference TRBV7-9 and TRBJ1-1 for the parts outside the CDR3, the full variable domain is DTGVSQNPRHKITKRGQNVTFRCDPISEHNRLYWYRQTLGQGPEFLTYFQNEAQLEKSRLLSDRFSAERPKGSFSTLEIQRTEQGDSAMYLCASSAPGLAGAFFGQGTRLTVV.

The sample holds many counts of this clonotype. V usage is TRBV20-1 and J usage is TRBJ1-1, with TRBD1 as a possible D gene (5 bases). The CDR3 is 14 amino acids. The V end lost 4 bases, the J end lost 3 bases, and 15 bases lay between the germline ends. Germline CDR1 is DFQATT and CDR2 is SNEGSKA (reference sequence). CDR3 amino acids: CSATSTGVDTEAFF. For the CDR3, the DNA is TGCAGTGCTACCTCAACAGGAGTGGACACTGAAGCTTTCTTT.

As to this clonotype: This clone may be a read error of a much larger clone one base away. The rearrangement uses TRBV12-5 and TRBJ1-1; D gene ambiguous. Germline V gene sequence: CDR1 LGHNT, CDR2 FRNRAP. With 7 bases removed from V and 1 base from J, the gap between germline ends came to 19 bases. CDR3 size: 16 residues. CDR3 loop: CASAPDGGQENTEAFF. The CDR3 region has the DNA TGTGCTAGTGCCCCCGATGGAGGGCAGGAGAACACTGAAGCTTTCTTT.

The chain uses TRBV25-1 and TRBJ2-7; 7 bases match TRBD1. This CDR3 region has 16 residues. CDR1 MGHDK and CDR2 SYGVNS come from the germline V gene. J was trimmed by 4 bases and V by 5 bases; bases with no gene match: 14. The CDR3 region has the DNA TGTGCCAGCAGTCCCTTCACAGGGGCCTTAAGTTACGAGCAGTACTTC. Its translation: CASSPFTGALSYEQYF.

The chain uses TRBV20-1 and TRBJ2-7; maybe TRBD1 (6 bases). Germline CDR1 reads DFQATT; CDR2 reads SNEGSKA (reference sequence). Trimming took off 5 bases at V and 2 bases at J, with 13 bases between the two ends. The CDR3 has 13 residues. The CDR3 protein is CSAQQGLAYEQYF. DNA for the CDR3: TGCAGTGCTCAGCAGGGGCTGGCCTACGAGCAGTACTTC.